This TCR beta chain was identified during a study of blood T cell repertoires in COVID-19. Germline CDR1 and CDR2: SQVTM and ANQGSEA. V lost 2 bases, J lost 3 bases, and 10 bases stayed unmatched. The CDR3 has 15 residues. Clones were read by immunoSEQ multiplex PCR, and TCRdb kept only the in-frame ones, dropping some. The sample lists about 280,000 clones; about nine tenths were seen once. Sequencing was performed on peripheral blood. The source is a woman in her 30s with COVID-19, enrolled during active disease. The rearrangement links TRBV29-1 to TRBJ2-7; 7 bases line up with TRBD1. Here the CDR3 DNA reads TGCAGCGTTGAAAGTGGGACAGCATGGAACTACGAGCAGTACTTC. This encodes CSVESGTAWNYEQYF.